This TCR beta chain was sequenced in a study of blood T cell repertoires in COVID-19. Across the study: The analysed material was cDNA or gDNA that came from T cells, B-cell-depleted T cells, or PBMCs.

In the authors' methods: Nucleated cell number was recorded as an estimate derived from reference gene primer amplification. TCRdb's copy holds only in-frame clones and misses some; the assay was immunoSEQ multiplex PCR. V, J and clone size derive from that table, while D and trimming were established from the DNA sequence. The sample holds under 350,000 clones, roughly 85% seen once. Germline V gene lookup returns CDR1 SGHTA and CDR2 FQGTGA. V was trimmed by 0 bases and J by 2 bases, leaving 9 bases between them. The CDR3 is 15 residues long. The chain is built from TRBV7-3 and TRBJ2-3; a possible D gene is TRBD2 (6 bases). The sequence derives from a human donor in a cohort sampled during active COVID-19. The sample comprised peripheral blood. Here the CDR3 reads CASSLTGGFTDTQYF. The CDR3 DNA reads as TGTGCCAGCAGCTTAACGGGGGGTTTCACAGATACGCAGTATTTT. The variable domain in full, completed from reference TRBV7-3 and TRBJ2-3, reads GAGVSQTPSNKVTEKGKYVELRCDPISGHTALYWYRQSLGQGPEFLIYFQGTGAADDSGLPNDRFFAVRPEGSVSTLKIQRTERGDSAVYLCASSLTGGFTDTQYFGPGTRLTVL.